This T cell receptor beta chain was profiled in a study of cytomegalovirus exposure and HLA in healthy donors. Study-level results: The authors enumerated 180 or so TCR beta chains as linked to cytomegalovirus.

For this clone: Its specificity is not known.

The study ran its PCR with 60 Vbeta and 13 Jbeta primers. Produced via immunoSEQ multiplex PCR; TCRdb's table is partial and in-frame only. Among more than 80,000 clones listed, about 85% were seen once. Trimming took 3 bases from V and 2 from J; bases not matched to a gene: 4. CDR3 length: 15 amino acids. CDR1 and CDR2 (germline): MNHEY, SMNVEV (reference sequence). This sequence originates from a girl aged 2-10 years in good health and CMV-seropositive. J is TRBJ1-2 and V is TRBV27, with 9 bases aligning to TRBD1. The sequenced material came from PBMCs. CDR3 protein: CASSFGTGKNYGYTF. In nucleotides, the CDR3 is TGTGCCAGCAGTTTCGGGACAGGGAAGAACTATGGCTACACCTTC.